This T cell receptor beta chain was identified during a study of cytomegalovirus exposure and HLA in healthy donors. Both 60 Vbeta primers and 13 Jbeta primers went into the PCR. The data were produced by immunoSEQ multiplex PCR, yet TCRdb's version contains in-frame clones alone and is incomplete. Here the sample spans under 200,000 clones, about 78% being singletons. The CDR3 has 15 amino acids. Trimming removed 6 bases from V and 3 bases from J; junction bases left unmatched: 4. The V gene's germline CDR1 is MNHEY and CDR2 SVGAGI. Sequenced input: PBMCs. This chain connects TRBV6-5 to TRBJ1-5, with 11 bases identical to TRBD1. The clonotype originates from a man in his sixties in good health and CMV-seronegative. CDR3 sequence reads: CASRGDRGNNQPQHF. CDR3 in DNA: TGTGCCAGCAGGGGGGACAGGGGGAACAATCAGCCCCAGCATTTT.